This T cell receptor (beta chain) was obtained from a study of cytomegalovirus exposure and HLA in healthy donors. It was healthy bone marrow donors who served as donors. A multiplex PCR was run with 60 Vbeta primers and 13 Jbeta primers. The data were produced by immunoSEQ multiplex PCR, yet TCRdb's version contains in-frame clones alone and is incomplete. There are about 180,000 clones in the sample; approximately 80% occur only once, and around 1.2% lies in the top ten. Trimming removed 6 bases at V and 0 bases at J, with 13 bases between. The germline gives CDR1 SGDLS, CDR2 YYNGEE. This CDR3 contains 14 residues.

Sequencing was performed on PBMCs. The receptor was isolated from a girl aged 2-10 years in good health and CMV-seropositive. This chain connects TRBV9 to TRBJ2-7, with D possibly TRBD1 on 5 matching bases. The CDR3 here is CASTPDSLSYEQYF. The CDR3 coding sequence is TGTGCCAGCACCCCCGACAGTCTCTCCTACGAGCAGTACTTC. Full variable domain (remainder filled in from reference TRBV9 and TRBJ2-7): DSGVTQTPKHLITATGQRVTLRCSPRSGDLSVYWYQQSLDQGLQFLIQYYNGEERAKGNILERFSAQQFPDLHSELNLSSLELGDSALYFCASTPDSLSYEQYFGPGTRLTVT.